This T cell receptor beta chain appears in the sequencing data of a study of T cell repertoires in cytomegalovirus infection. Study-wide context: Public TCR beta signatures provided an indication of both CMV infection and a matching HLA type. Study-wide results and limits: Summed public TCR beta family frequency identified CMV carriers bearing the relevant HLA. In two of eight donors, the top clonotype was HLA-C-restricted CMV-specific.

TCRdb reprocessed the reads with MiXCR, giving one entry per CDR3 protein. The repertoire holds 100,000 to 150,000 distinct CDR3 sequences, with 24% as singletons. The germline gives CDR1 KGHDR, CDR2 SFDVKD. Trimming took 4 bases from V and 2 from J; bases not matched to a gene: 3. The CDR3 is 16 residues long. A remark on this clonotype: Its antigen is undetermined.

The TCR originated in a human donor in good health (CMV status not recorded). Some clones in this sample may be carry-over from other donors' samples. The chain joins TRBV24-1 to TRBJ2-1, with 11 bases that match TRBD2. The sequenced sample consisted of PBMCs, sequenced either directly or after in vitro stimulation (not recorded which). The DNA of the CDR3 is TGTGCCACCAGTGACCCACTAGCGGGAGCCTACAATGAGCAGTTCTTC. It specifies CATSDPLAGAYNEQFF.